This T cell receptor beta chain was sequenced for a study of blood T cell repertoires in COVID-19. Across the study: Material from acute and convalescent COVID-19 was sourced from the United States, Italy and Spain. Nucleic acid was either cDNA or gDNA, and it came from T cells, B-cell-depleted T cells, or PBMCs.

Per the original methods: Amplifying reference gene primers gave estimates of nucleated cell counts. The repertoire was sequenced with immunoSEQ multiplex PCR; TCRdb's copy has only in-frame clones and lacks some. D and trimming were read from the DNA, whereas the V and J calls and clone size are those reported in that table. Of approximately 71,000 clones listed, approximately 88% are singletons. This CDR3 is 15 amino acids long. From germline, CDR1 is MGHRA and CDR2 YSYEKL. V lost 6 bases and J lost 6, with 20 bases in between. This TCR came from a human donor in a cohort sampled during active COVID-19. V usage is TRBV4-1 and J usage is TRBJ1-1, with D possibly matching TRBD1 (6 bases). The specimen was peripheral blood. CDR3 sequence (DNA): TGCGCCAGCAGAACTAACCGGGACAAGGTGGCTGAAGCTTTCTTT. Its translation: CASRTNRDKVAEAFF.